The 17 T cell receptor beta chains listed next were all sequenced from one sample in a study of post-analysis software for immune sequencing data. General study findings and limits: TRBV5-6, TRBV5-1 and TRBV20-1 were among roughly five TRBV segments more frequent in patients than controls.

Their recognized antigens are unknown. cDNA libraries for TCR beta contained unique molecular identifiers. TCRdb re-derived calls from the PCR reads in MiXCR, one entry per CDR3 protein. Of some 890,000 distinct CDR3 sequences in the sample, around 53% were seen once. Sequencing was carried out using blood. These receptors all stem from a girl aged 10-17 years with multiple sclerosis.

The V and J genes are TRBV7-2 and TRBJ2-3; 7 nucleotides match TRBD2. V lost 5 bases, J lost 2 bases, and 10 bases stayed unmatched. The germline V gene has CDR1 SGHTA and CDR2 FQGNSA. The CDR3 consists of 16 residues. Written as DNA, the CDR3 is TGTGCCAGCAGCAGGACTAGTCGCTCTTACACAGATACGCAGTATTTT. Translation gives CASSRTSRSYTDTQYF.

This clonotype was counted between two and nine times. The chain uses TRBV14 and TRBJ2-5, with 9 bases that match TRBD1. CDR1 SGHDN and CDR2 FVKESK come from the germline V gene. The CDR3 consists of 16 residues. The V segment lost 2 bases and the J segment 5 bases; nucleotides outside the gene matches: 9. The CDR3 protein is CASSQHFGQGKETQYF. The CDR3 DNA is TGTGCCAGCAGCCAACATTTCGGACAGGGGAAGGAGACCCAGTACTTC. The entire variable domain, with the rest obtained from reference TRBV14 and TRBJ2-5, is as follows: EAGVTQFPSHSVIEKGQTVTLRCDPISGHDNLYWYRRVMGKEIKFLLHFVKESKQDESGMPNNRFLAERTGGTYSTLKVQPAELEDSGVYFCASSQHFGQGKETQYFGPGTRLLVL.

In DNA, the CDR3 is TGTGCCAGCAGCTTATGGGAATCGTCCTCCTACGAGCAGTACTTC. The encoded protein is CASSLWESSSYEQYF. This rearrangement joins TRBV13 to TRBJ2-7; D is unresolved. The CDR3 length is 15 residues. V was clipped by 2 bases and J by 0 bases, with 11 bases between them. Germline V gene sequence: CDR1 PRHDT, CDR2 FYEKMQ (reference sequence).

This clonotype was seen a handful of times. The chain recombines TRBV7-3 with TRBJ1-1; TRBD1 aligns across 7 bases. V was pared by 5 bases and J by 3 bases, with 18 bases of the junction left unmatched. The CDR3 runs to 18 residues. Per germline, CDR1 SGHTA and CDR2 FQGTGA. CDR3 sequence: CASSPSWRGQEMDTEAFF. The CDR3 DNA follows: TGTGCCAGCAGCCCTAGTTGGAGGGGGCAAGAAATGGACACTGAAGCTTTCTTT. Full variable domain (outside the CDR3, taken from reference TRBV7-3 and TRBJ1-1): GAGVSQTPSNKVTEKGKYVELRCDPISGHTALYWYRQSLGQGPEFLIYFQGTGAADDSGLPNDRFFAVRPEGSVSTLKIQRTERGDSAVYLCASSPSWRGQEMDTEAFFGQGTRLTVV.

This chain uses TRBV7-9 with TRBJ2-3, with D unresolved. Trimming left V 7 bases short and J 1 base short, with 9 bases between. The CDR3 contains 13 residues. Germline loops: CDR1 SEHNR, CDR2 FQNEAQ (reference sequence). CDR3 nucleotides: TGTGCCAGCAACCTAAGGCGCACAGATACGCAGTATTTT. This translates into CASNLRRTDTQYF.

This chain uses TRBV7-9 with TRBJ1-1; D remains ambiguous. CDR3 length equals 13 residues. The V gene's germline CDR1 is SEHNR and CDR2 FQNEAQ (reference sequence). V was shortened by 2 bases and J by 4 bases, with 8 bases between the two germline ends. CDR3 DNA: TGTGCCAGCAGCTTACCCTTGGCCACTGAAGCTTTCTTT. Amino acid sequence: CASSLPLATEAFF.

The chain links TRBV29-1 to TRBJ2-4; either TRBD1 or TRBD2 may fit D (5 bases each). Germline CDR1 is SQVTM and CDR2 is ANQGSEA. V lost 7 bases and J 6 bases, leaving 10 bases between the germline ends. The CDR3 is made up of 11 amino acids. Here the CDR3 reads CSAERGNIQYF. The CDR3 DNA reads as TGCAGCGCCGAGAGGGGAAACATTCAGTACTTC.

The CDR3 loop reads CAITRTQRVASSSYNEQFF. The CDR3 nucleotides are TGTGCCATCACTAGGACACAAAGGGTCGCCTCGAGCTCCTACAATGAGCAGTTCTTC. V usage is TRBV10-3 and J usage is TRBJ2-1; possibly TRBD1 for D (5 bases). Trimming removed 7 bases from V and 0 bases from J, with 25 bases in between. The CDR3 spans 19 residues. Germline V CDR1 and CDR2: ENHRY, SYGVKD.

The table lists this clonotype with a few counts. This chain connects TRBV20-1 to TRBJ2-1; 8 bases fit TRBD2. The end of the DNA fits TRBJ2-7 better, so the J call may be wrong. The germline V gene has CDR1 DFQATT and CDR2 SNEGSKA (reference sequence). This CDR3 spans 17 amino acids. CDR3 sequence reads: CSARDPSGGVAGQEQYF. In DNA, the CDR3 is TGCAGTGCTAGAGATCCAAGCGGTGGAGTAGCGGGGCAAGAGCAGTACTTC.

This clonotype was seen a handful of times. The chain joins TRBV12-3 or TRBV12-4 to TRBJ2-1; D is unresolved. The DNA end lines up better with TRBJ2-7; the J call may be wrong. CDR3 length equals 13 residues. For the CDR3, the DNA is TGTGCCAGCAGTTTAGGAACTAACTACGAGCAGTACTTC. It codes for CASSLGTNYEQYF.

The V gene is TRBV20-1, the J gene TRBJ2-3; 12 nucleotides agree with TRBD2. CDR1 DFQATT and CDR2 SNEGSKA come from the germline V gene (reference sequence). The J segment lost 6 bases and the V segment lost 4 bases, leaving 5 bases of the junction unmatched. The CDR3 sequence is 14 residues long. CDR3 region: CSAKGTSGSDTQYF. The CDR3 DNA reads as TGCAGTGCTAAAGGGACTAGCGGGTCGGATACGCAGTATTTT.

The chain links TRBV20-1 to TRBJ2-7; D perhaps matches TRBD2 (6 bases). V was cut by 0 bases and J by 0 bases, with 9 bases left in between. Germline CDR1 is DFQATT and CDR2 is SNEGSKA (reference sequence). This CDR3 comprises 14 residues. The CDR3 bases are TGCAGTGCTAGAGAAACTAGCTTCTCCTACGAGCAGTACTTC. Translating it yields CSARETSFSYEQYF.

This chain links TRBV7-9 with TRBJ2-7; no clear D. The CDR3 loop spans 12 amino acids. Trimming stripped 5 bases from V and 5 bases from J, with 10 bases between. Germline CDR1 reads SEHNR; CDR2 reads FQNEAQ (reference sequence). The CDR3 here is CASSPSAHEQYF. CDR3 nucleotides: TGTGCCAGCAGCCCGAGCGCACACGAGCAGTACTTC.

The chain is built from TRBV7-3 and TRBJ2-1; TRBD2 matches at 13 bases. The V segment lost 7 bases and the J segment 7 bases; nucleotides outside the gene matches: 10. CDR3 size: 16 residues. Germline V gene sequence: CDR1 SGHTA, CDR2 FQGTGA. The CDR3 loop is CASTSGTSGTRNEQFF. DNA of the CDR3: TGTGCCAGCACCTCCGGGACTAGCGGGACCCGGAATGAGCAGTTCTTC. Filled out from reference TRBV7-3 and TRBJ2-1, the complete variable domain reads GAGVSQTPSNKVTEKGKYVELRCDPISGHTALYWYRQSLGQGPEFLIYFQGTGAADDSGLPNDRFFAVRPEGSVSTLKIQRTERGDSAVYLCASTSGTSGTRNEQFFGPGTRLTVL.

In this sample, this clonotype turned up a few times. The chain uses TRBV20-1 and TRBJ2-5, with D maybe TRBD1 (5 bases). The CDR3 runs 11 residues. The germline CDR1 and CDR2 sequences are DFQATT and SNEGSKA (reference sequence). Trimming stripped 5 bases from V and 1 base from J, with 5 bases between. The CDR3 bases are TGCAGTGCTCAGGGCCAAGAGACCCAGTACTTC. Translating it yields CSAQGQETQYF.

This clonotype was found once. The rearrangement joins TRBV5-1 to TRBJ1-1; D not certain. CDR3 size: 15 residues. Trimming left V 0 bases short and J 4 bases short, with 13 bases between. The germline gives CDR1 SGHRS, CDR2 YFSETQ. The CDR3: CASSLVRTLGTEAFF. The CDR3 DNA follows: TGCGCCAGCAGCTTGGTACGGACCCTTGGCACTGAAGCTTTCTTT.

In this sample, this clonotype turned up a few times. This chain joins TRBV4-2 and TRBJ2-7; 9 bases fit TRBD1. J lost 0 bases, V lost 0 bases, and 15 bases had no gene match. The CDR3 covers 20 residues. The germline CDR1 and CDR2 sequences are LGHNA and YNFKEQ. CDR3 DNA sequence: TGTGCCAGCAGCCAAGAAAGGGCTACAGGGGGCCATACCATCTCCTACGAGCAGTACTTC. It codes for CASSQERATGGHTISYEQYF.